This TCR beta chain was identified during a study of shared clonotypes between healthy human individuals. The wider study: Per donor, CD8 memory used one plate, CD8 naive used two, CD4 memory used three and CD4 naive used three. Overall study results and limits: Shared clonotypes: roughly 5% naive CD4, roughly 3.8% naive CD8, about 2.5% memory CD4, roughly 0.4% memory CD8. Non-shared clonotypes showed lower generation probabilities than clonotypes common to all four donors. In this cohort, only blood was sampled, and tissue repertoires likely differ.

Note on this clone: Its antigen is as yet unknown.

Sequenced by immunoSEQ multiplex PCR; TCRdb stores in-frame clones only, minus some. The repertoire has approximately 1.5 million clones, 98% to 99% of them found once; the top ten carry approximately 0.4%. Trimming took 3 bases from V and 3 from J, leaving 18 bases between them. Germline loops: CDR1 SNHLY, CDR2 FYNNEI. The CDR3 contains 16 residues. Sequenced input: naive CD4+ T cells sorted from blood. Subset meaning: CD45RA+ positively selected. The TCR originated in a man younger than 40 in good health. The rearrangement joins TRBV2 to TRBJ2-7, with D possibly being TRBD2 (5 bases). CDR3 region: CASSEFQPGMIYEQYF. As DNA, the CDR3 is TGTGCCAGCAGTGAGTTCCAGCCGGGGATGATCTACGAGCAGTACTTC.